The 15 T cell receptor beta chains presented below share a single source sample, sequenced in a study of blood T cell repertoires in COVID-19. Clones were read by immunoSEQ multiplex PCR, and TCRdb kept only the in-frame ones, dropping some. This sample has 90,000 to 100,000 clones, with approximately 90% found just once. The sample was peripheral blood. These receptors originate from a man between 65 and 85 years old with acute or convalescent COVID-19.

The gene calls are TRBV6-1 and TRBJ1-5, with 10 positions matching TRBD1. The V gene's germline CDR1 is MNHNS and CDR2 SASEGT. The ends lost 2 bases at V and 7 bases at J; junction bases unmatched: 14. The CDR3 is made up of 18 amino acids. The CDR3 loop reads CASSEWGHWTGGLQPQHF. The CDR3 DNA is TGTGCCAGCAGTGAATGGGGTCATTGGACAGGGGGTTTACAGCCCCAGCATTTT.

The J gene is TRBJ1-3, the V gene TRBV3-1 (or the pseudogene TRBV3-2); D gene unclear. Germline values: CDR1 LGHDT, CDR2 YNNKEL (reference sequence). This CDR3 has 15 residues. Trimming shortened V by 0 bases and J by 0 bases, and 6 bases separated the two germline ends. The CDR3 sequence: CASSQDAVSGNTIYF. CDR3 DNA: TGTGCCAGCAGCCAAGATGCGGTCTCTGGAAACACCATATATTTT.

The chain recombines TRBV6-5 with TRBJ1-2, with 7 bases matching TRBD1. V gave up 6 bases and J gave up 9 bases; unmatched junction bases: 10. The V gene's germline CDR1 is MNHEY and CDR2 SVGAGI. The CDR3 extends over 13 amino acids. This chain's CDR3 is CASSLRQGRSYTF. In DNA, the CDR3 is TGTGCCAGCAGCCTCCGACAGGGTAGGAGCTACACCTTC.

There are a few counts of this clone. The V gene is TRBV30, the J gene TRBJ1-1; a weak D match, TRBD1 (6 bases). The germline V and J ends were trimmed by 0 bases and 7 bases, with 15 bases remaining between them. In germline, CDR1 is GTSNPN, CDR2 SVGIG (reference sequence). This CDR3 has 14 amino acids. The CDR3 loop reads CAWSVYREKIEAFF. The CDR3 DNA reads as TGTGCCTGGAGTGTTTACAGGGAGAAAATTGAAGCTTTCTTT.

This clone was counted between two and nine times. The J gene is TRBJ1-1, the V gene TRBV27; maybe TRBD1 (5 bases). V lost 5 bases and J 0 bases, leaving 16 bases between the germline ends. Per germline, CDR1 MNHEY and CDR2 SMNVEV (reference sequence). There are 16 residues in the CDR3. The CDR3 nucleotides read TGTGCCAGCAGTCCCGGTAAGGGGCCGGTGAACACTGAAGCTTTCTTT. Translation gives CASSPGKGPVNTEAFF.

The J gene is TRBJ2-1, the V gene TRBV6-6; 10 bases align to TRBD2. CDR3 size: 16 residues. The V segment lost 5 bases and the J segment 2 bases; nucleotides outside the gene matches: 6. CDR1 and CDR2 from the germline V gene are MNHNY and SVGAGI (reference sequence). CDR3 DNA: TGTGCCAGCAGTAAGCTAGCGGGGGTTGCCTACAATGAGCAGTTCTTC. Translating gives CASSKLAGVAYNEQFF.

The chain couples TRBV28 to TRBJ2-6; TRBD1 matches at 8 bases. This CDR3 is built from 17 residues. Germline V gives CDR1 MDHEN, CDR2 SYDVKM. With 5 bases clipped from V and 2 bases from J, the junction kept 8 bases outside the gene matches. This CDR3 is CASSDSGGGTGANVLTF. Here the CDR3 DNA reads TGTGCCAGCAGTGACTCAGGGGGCGGTACTGGGGCCAACGTCCTGACTTTC.

The rearrangement uses TRBV6-2 or TRBV6-3 and TRBJ1-5; 7 bases are a match to TRBD1. Germline V gene sequence: CDR1 MNHEY, CDR2 SVGEGT. V was clipped by 4 bases and J by 4 bases; unmatched bases: 13. The CDR3 is 17 amino acids. The CDR3 sequence: CASSFRGAGERNQPQHF. The CDR3 DNA follows: TGTGCCAGCAGTTTCAGGGGGGCAGGGGAAAGGAATCAGCCCCAGCATTTT.

J is TRBJ1-2 and V is TRBV12-5; the match to TRBD1 covers 9 bases. Trimming removed 5 bases from V and 6 bases from J; junction bases left unmatched: 10. The germline gives CDR1 LGHNT, CDR2 FRNRAP. The CDR3 contains 15 residues. In DNA, the CDR3 is TGTGCTAGTGGTAACCCCCGGGACAGGGCTAATGGCTACACCTTC. As protein: CASGNPRDRANGYTF.

The chain combines TRBV2 with TRBJ2-3, with a weak D call TRBD1 (5 bases). Germline CDR1 is SNHLY and CDR2 is FYNNEI. This CDR3 spans 16 amino acids. The ends were cut back, 9 bases at V and 5 bases at J, with 24 bases in the middle. CDR3 nucleotides: TGTGCCAGGACTCCTCCCCCCTTAGGGGAAGTAGATACGCAGTATTTT. It translates to CARTPPPLGEVDTQYF.

V is TRBV9 and J is TRBJ2-2, with a weak D call TRBD1 (6 bases). Trimming left V 4 bases short and J 5 bases short, with 12 bases between. Germline values: CDR1 SGDLS, CDR2 YYNGEE. CDR3 size: 14 residues. CDR3 sequence reads: CASSPPTGTGELFF. The CDR3, as DNA: TGTGCCAGCAGCCCCCCAACAGGGACCGGGGAGCTGTTTTTT.

V is TRBV6-6 and J is TRBJ1-5; D is perhaps TRBD1 (6 bases). Germline CDR1 is MNHNY and CDR2 is SVGAGI (reference sequence). The CDR3 totals 16 residues. The V end lost 5 bases, the J end lost 0 bases, and 14 bases lay between the germline ends. Here the CDR3 DNA reads TGTGCCAGCAGTCGAGGGGGGGCCCTTAGCAATCAGCCCCAGCATTTT. It codes for CASSRGGALSNQPQHF.

The chain couples TRBV6-5 to TRBJ2-7; weak D call: TRBD2 (6 bases). This CDR3 comprises 14 residues. The germline V gene has CDR1 MNHEY and CDR2 SVGAGI. Trimming took 8 bases from V and 0 from J, leaving 14 bases between them. Here the CDR3 reads CASRRDLSSYEQYF. CDR3 coding DNA: TGTGCCAGCCGCCGGGACTTGTCCTCCTACGAGCAGTACTTC.

The chain joins TRBV18 to TRBJ1-5; TRBD1 aligns across 7 bases. The length of the CDR3 is 13 residues. Trimming cost V 6 bases and J 5 bases; bases outside gene matches: 4. Per germline, CDR1 KGHSH and CDR2 LQKENI. CDR3 residues: CASSFQGDQPQHF. The CDR3 DNA is TGTGCCAGCTCGTTTCAGGGGGATCAGCCCCAGCATTTT.

The CDR3 sequence: CASSLARTGRVATNEKLFF. The CDR3 nucleotides are TGTGCCAGCAGCTTGGCGAGGACAGGTAGAGTCGCAACTAATGAAAAACTGTTTTTT. The rearrangement uses TRBV5-4 and TRBJ1-4; 7 positions agree with TRBD1. The germline CDR1 and CDR2 sequences are SGHNT and YYREEE (reference sequence). With V trimmed by 0 bases and J by 0 bases, 11 bases remained unmatched. The length of the CDR3 is 19 residues.